The 15 T cell receptor beta chains reported below all come from one sample, sequenced in a study of T cell clones after liver transplantation (dated by TCRdb to about 2019). Receptors were amplified or captured by the immunoSEQ multiplex PCR assay. The immuneACCESS repertoire file appears here via TCRdb, limited to in-frame rearrangements. These files lack a portion of the clones; in checked studies, under half of the deficit traces to unresolved V genes, and the cause of the others is not known. The sample contains approximately 100,000 clones, 80% to 90% of them found a single time. Around 3% of the sample is taken by the ten largest. The sample was CD4+ T cells from blood, taken approximately 50 months after liver transplant. The receptors were gathered from a human patient who received a liver transplant. Some T cells may be donor cells from the graft after a transplant.

This chain joins TRBV4-1 and TRBJ1-5, with D possibly TRBD1 on 6 matching bases. The V end was cut by 0 bases, the J end by 1 base, with 19 bases between. CDR1 is MGHRA and CDR2 is YSYEKL in the germline V gene. This CDR3 has 19 residues. CDR3 in DNA: TGCGCCAGCAGCCAAGATGATTCGCACGGGGGGCCGAGCAATCAGCCCCAGCATTTT. This translates into CASSQDDSHGGPSNQPQHF.

CDR3 region: CASSLSAGQETQYF. In nucleotides, the CDR3 is TGTGCCAGCAGTTTATCAGCGGGCCAAGAGACCCAGTACTTC. The chain joins TRBV28 to TRBJ2-5, with a tentative D call TRBD2 (6 bases). This CDR3 has 14 residues. V lost 1 base and J 1 base, leaving 7 bases between the germline ends. Germline loops: CDR1 MDHEN, CDR2 SYDVKM. The entire variable domain, with the rest obtained from reference TRBV28 and TRBJ2-5, is as follows: DVKVTQSSRYLVKRTGEKVFLECVQDMDHENMFWYRQDPGLGLRLIYFSYDVKMKEKGDIPEGYSVSREKKERFSLILESASTNQTSMYLCASSLSAGQETQYFGPGTRLLVL.

This clone was detected once. The V and J genes are TRBV5-4 and TRBJ2-5, with D unresolved. The germline V and J ends were trimmed by 4 bases and 1 base, with 8 bases remaining between them. Per germline, CDR1 SGHNT and CDR2 YYREEE (reference sequence). This CDR3 has 13 amino acids. CDR3 in amino acids: CASSQGSQETQYF. The CDR3 region has the DNA TGTGCCAGCAGCCAAGGCTCCCAAGAGACCCAGTACTTC.

Concerning this clone: This same CDR3 is encoded by further DNA sequences in the sample. V usage is TRBV29-1 and J usage is TRBJ2-2, with D perhaps matching TRBD1 (6 bases). CDR3 length: 15 amino acids. The V gene lost 6 bases and the J gene lost 2 bases, with 16 bases spanning the gap. Germline assignment: CDR1 SQVTM and CDR2 ANQGSEA. CDR3 in amino acids: CSVSGTSANTGELFF. As DNA, the CDR3 is TGCAGCGTCTCCGGGACATCAGCTAACACCGGGGAGCTGTTTTTT.

This clone has only one observation. The V and J genes are TRBV9 and TRBJ1-4; D ambiguous. The CDR3 is made up of 14 amino acids. Trimming left V 4 bases short and J 5 bases short, with 12 bases between. Germline CDR1 SGDLS, CDR2 YYNGEE. In DNA form, the CDR3 reads TGTGCCAGCAGCCCCCAGAATAACAATGAAAAACTGTTTTTT. It is translated as CASSPQNNNEKLFF.

V usage is TRBV6-6 and J usage is TRBJ2-1, with 9 nucleotides matching TRBD2. This CDR3 is built from 16 residues. In germline, CDR1 is MNHNY, CDR2 SVGAGI (reference sequence). V lost 5 bases to trimming and J lost 2 bases; unmatched junction nucleotides: 7. CDR3 in DNA: TGTGCCAGCAGTGGGGTAGCGGGAGCGACCTACAATGAGCAGTTCTTC. Its protein product is CASSGVAGATYNEQFF.

V is TRBV2 and J is TRBJ2-1, with 7 bases identical to TRBD2. Germline loops: CDR1 SNHLY, CDR2 FYNNEI. Losses at the gene ends were 1 base for V and 12 bases for J; bases not matched to a gene: 12. The CDR3 length is 15 residues. CDR3 sequence reads: CASSEGLADAMGQFF. CDR3 in DNA: TGTGCCAGCAGTGAAGGGCTAGCGGACGCAATGGGGCAGTTCTTC.

The chain carries TRBV4-2 and TRBJ2-1; 11 bases fit TRBD2. The V gene's germline CDR1 is LGHNA and CDR2 YNFKEQ. Trimming took 5 bases from V and 7 from J; bases not matched to a gene: 10. The CDR3 is made up of 16 amino acids. The CDR3 loop reads CASSYPPSGGRNEQFF. The CDR3, as DNA: TGTGCCAGCAGCTACCCCCCTAGCGGGGGGCGTAATGAGCAGTTCTTC.

A note on this clone: Distinct nucleotide sequences in the sample also encode this CDR3. The V and J genes are TRBV10-1 and TRBJ1-3; D unclear. CDR1 is WNHNN, CDR2 SYGVQD, per germline (reference sequence). The germline V and J ends were trimmed by 6 bases and 4 bases, with 4 bases remaining between them. The length of the CDR3 is 11 residues. The CDR3 DNA reads TGCGCCAGCAGCGGGGGAAACACCATATATTTT. Protein product: CASSGGNTIYF.

This clone was seen more than once but under ten times. This chain links TRBV2 with TRBJ1-1, with TRBD1 as a possible D gene (5 bases). Germline V gene data show CDR1 as SNHLY and CDR2 as FYNNEI. Trimming left V 2 bases short and J 4 bases short, with 5 bases between. This CDR3 spans 12 amino acids. Here the CDR3 DNA reads TGTGCCAGCAGTGAACAGGGCACTGAAGCTTTCTTT. It specifies CASSEQGTEAFF. Drawing the rest from reference TRBV2 and TRBJ1-1, the complete variable domain is EPEVTQTPSHQVTQMGQEVILRCVPISNHLYFYWYRQILGQKVEFLVSFYNNEISEKSEIFDDQFSVERPDGSNFTLKIRSTKLEDSAMYFCASSEQGTEAFFGQGTRLTVV.

The chain couples TRBV6-1 to TRBJ2-2, with TRBD1 matching 7 bases. Per germline, CDR1 MNHNS and CDR2 SASEGT. With V trimmed by 5 bases and J by 4 bases, 7 bases remained unmatched. The CDR3 sequence is 15 residues long. CDR3 DNA: TGTGCCAGCAGTACAGGGGTGGGGGTCACCGGGGAGCTGTTTTTT. The encoded protein is CASSTGVGVTGELFF.

This clone has just one count. This rearrangement joins TRBV5-1 to TRBJ2-7; D uncertain. Germline CDR1 is SGHRS and CDR2 is YFSETQ. V gave up 0 bases and J gave up 0 bases, with 7 bases separating them. The CDR3 totals 14 residues. The CDR3: CASSLALFSYEQYF. The DNA for the CDR3 is TGCGCCAGCAGCTTGGCGCTGTTCTCCTACGAGCAGTACTTC.

The gene calls are TRBV6-1 and TRBJ2-4; D perhaps matches TRBD1 (5 bases). CDR1 is MNHNS and CDR2 is SASEGT in the germline V gene. The CDR3 extends over 16 amino acids. Trimming removed 3 bases from V and 1 base from J, with 13 bases in between. CDR3: CASSDTGATAKNIQYF. The CDR3 nucleotides are TGTGCCAGCAGTGACACTGGGGCCACCGCCAAAAACATTCAGTACTTC.

V gene TRBV6-1 combines with J gene TRBJ2-3; maybe TRBD1 (5 bases). The CDR3 length is 15 residues. The V and J ends lost 7 bases and 0 bases respectively, with 14 bases between them. Looked up from germline, CDR1 is MNHNS and CDR2 is SASEGT. The CDR3, as DNA: TGTGCCAGCAAGGGGAACCCTACTAGCACAGATACGCAGTATTTT. Translated: CASKGNPTSTDTQYF.

This chain connects TRBV30 to TRBJ2-1; 10 bases are shared with TRBD2. Germline V gives CDR1 GTSNPN, CDR2 SVGIG (reference sequence). V shed 2 bases and J 0 bases; nucleotides not matched to a gene: 7. The CDR3 is 17 amino acids. CDR3 residues: CAWSRLAGDFSYNEQFF. The CDR3, as DNA: TGTGCCTGGAGTCGGCTAGCGGGAGACTTCTCCTACAATGAGCAGTTCTTC.